This entry lists 15 T cell receptor beta chains sequenced from one sample in a study of cytomegalovirus exposure and HLA in healthy donors. PCR employed 60 Vbeta and 13 Jbeta primers. Only in-frame clones appear in the TCRdb table, and some are missing; sequencing was by immunoSEQ multiplex PCR. Of under 200,000 clones in the sample, roughly 79% are singletons; the top ten hold approximately 7%. Sequenced: PBMCs. The source is a woman aged 40 to 50 in good health and CMV-seropositive.

The gene calls are TRBV25-1 and TRBJ2-2; 9 nucleotides match TRBD1. The CDR3 is 15 amino acids. Germline CDR1 is MGHDK and CDR2 is SYGVNS. The V gene end was trimmed by 4 bases and the J gene end by 3 bases; junction bases not matched to a gene: 3. The chain's CDR3 is CASSANRGHTGELFF. The DNA of the CDR3 is TGTGCCAGCAGTGCTAACAGGGGGCACACCGGGGAGCTGTTTTTT.

The V gene is TRBV11-2, the J gene TRBJ2-1, with TRBD2 matching over 8 bases. The CDR3 has 15 amino acids. Germline CDR1 SGHAT, CDR2 FQNNGV. V gave up 5 bases and J gave up 7 bases; unmatched junction bases: 10. CDR3 sequence (DNA): TGTGCCAGCAGCCGGACTAGCACGGGGGGGAATGAGCAGTTCTTC. It translates to CASSRTSTGGNEQFF.

This clone was seen a handful of times. This chain links TRBV30 with TRBJ1-5; D may be TRBD1 (5 bases). The V end lost 0 bases, the J end lost 7 bases, and 10 bases lay between the germline ends. CDR1 and CDR2 (germline): GTSNPN, SVGIG (reference sequence). The CDR3 length is 13 residues. CDR3: CAWSVGGTQPQHF. Here the CDR3 DNA reads TGTGCCTGGAGTGTAGGAGGGACCCAGCCCCAGCATTTT.

As to this clone: Compared with germline, one end of the junction differs, possibly owing to a read error. The gene calls are TRBV28 and TRBJ2-6; D perhaps matches TRBD1 (5 bases). CDR3 size: 17 residues. The germline CDR1 and CDR2 sequences are MDHEN and SYDVKM. The CDR3 here is CASSPSRPYSGANALTF. In DNA, the CDR3 is TGTGCCAGCAGCCCTTCCCGGCCATACTCTGGGGCCAACGCCCTGACTTTC. Together with reference TRBV28 and TRBJ2-6, the CDR3 gives the full variable domain: DVKVTQSSRYLVKRTGEKVFLECVQDMDHENMFWYRQDPGLGLRLIYFSYDVKMKEKGDIPEGYSVSREKKERFSLILESASTNQTSMYLCASSPSRPYSGANALTFGAGSRLTVL.

The DNA of the CDR3 is TGTGCCAGCAGTTTCTCCTTAGTCCGAAAAGCTTTCTTT. Translating gives CASSFSLVRKAFF. The chain has TRBV28 and TRBJ1-1; D is unresolved. CDR1 is MDHEN and CDR2 is SYDVKM in the germline V gene. V was cut by 3 bases and J by 9 bases, with 14 bases left in between. There are 13 residues in the CDR3. Full variable domain (remainder filled in from reference TRBV28 and TRBJ1-1): DVKVTQSSRYLVKRTGEKVFLECVQDMDHENMFWYRQDPGLGLRLIYFSYDVKMKEKGDIPEGYSVSREKKERFSLILESASTNQTSMYLCASSFSLVRKAFFGQGTRLTVV.

The rearrangement links TRBV21-1 to TRBJ2-7; the listed D gene, TRBD2, was not tested against the DNA. TRBV21-1 is a documented pseudogene. The CDR3 runs to 13 residues. This CDR3 reads CASARSGGAWEYF. CDR3 DNA: TGTGCCAGCGCCCGCAGCGGGGGGGCATGGGAGTACTTC.

V is TRBV27 and J is TRBJ1-5; D is ambiguous. CDR3 size: 13 residues. Trimming removed 3 bases from V and 3 bases from J, with 6 bases in between. Germline values: CDR1 MNHEY, CDR2 SMNVEV (reference sequence). The CDR3 coding sequence is TGTGCCAGCAGTTTTGGAGACAATCAGCCCCAGCATTTT. Amino acids: CASSFGDNQPQHF.

This chain connects TRBV28 to TRBJ1-2, with D unresolved. The ends were cut back, 3 bases at V and 5 bases at J, with 16 bases in the middle. The germline V gene has CDR1 MDHEN and CDR2 SYDVKM. The CDR3 has 15 residues. CDR3 in amino acids: CASSFLGEHQYGYTF. The CDR3 DNA follows: TGTGCCAGCAGTTTTCTCGGGGAGCATCAATATGGCTACACCTTC.

Points on this clone: At the DNA level, this CDR3 is encoded by other sequences in the same sample as well. The chain carries TRBV9 and TRBJ1-1; no definite D call. The CDR3 is made up of 13 amino acids. Trimming shortened V by 0 bases and J by 1 base, and 4 bases separated the two germline ends. CDR1 is SGDLS, CDR2 YYNGEE, per germline. This chain's CDR3 is CASSVAWNTEAFF. The CDR3 DNA sequence: TGTGCCAGCAGCGTAGCCTGGAACACTGAAGCTTTCTTT.

Worth noting for this clone: At one boundary the junction diverges from the germline segment, which might be a read error. Other DNA sequences in the same sample also yield this CDR3. V gene TRBV4-3 combines with J gene TRBJ1-5; D is ambiguous. The CDR3 runs 19 residues. Germline-derived CDR1 and CDR2 are LGHNA and YSLEER. CDR3 in amino acids: CASNPKRQAGFYSNQPQHF. CDR3 bases: TGCGCCAGCAACCCGAAAAGGCAGGCGGGCTTTTATAGCAACCAGCCCCAGCATTTT.

This clone was seen a single time. This sequence joins TRBV11-2 and TRBJ2-3, with D uncertain. Per germline, CDR1 SGHAT and CDR2 FQNNGV. Trimming took 6 bases from V and 0 from J, leaving 10 bases between them. The CDR3 runs 14 residues. In nucleotides, the CDR3 is TGTGCCAGCAGGTCCCTTTCTAGCACAGATACGCAGTATTTT. Protein sequence: CASRSLSSTDTQYF.

Of note for this clone: One end of the junction does not line up with germline, which may come from a read error. The V and J genes are TRBV5-3 and TRBJ2-7; TRBD2 might be the D (5 bases). TRBV5-3 is designated an ORF whose function remains uncertain. The CDR3 consists of 13 residues. CDR3 DNA sequence: TGTGCCAGCAGCTTCGGGGTCATGATAGAGCAGTACTTC. Its protein is CASSFGVMIEQYF.

This clone was seen only once. V gene TRBV14 combines with J gene TRBJ1-1; TRBD1 aligns across 8 bases. With 3 bases clipped from V and 2 bases from J, the junction kept 2 bases outside the gene matches. CDR1 is SGHDN and CDR2 is FVKESK in the germline V gene. This CDR3 has 14 amino acids. CDR3 sequence (DNA): TGTGCCAGCAGCCACCAGGGGGCAAACACTGAAGCTTTCTTT. This translates into CASSHQGANTEAFF.

This clone was picked up one time. V gene TRBV27 combines with J gene TRBJ1-1, with a weak D call TRBD1 (6 bases). V was shortened by 6 bases and J by 4 bases, with 15 bases between the two germline ends. Germline V lookup: CDR1 MNHEY, CDR2 SMNVEV (reference sequence). This CDR3 comprises 14 residues. The chain's CDR3 is CASSLRRGGTEAFF. The CDR3 nucleotides read TGTGCCAGCAGCCTCCGGAGAGGGGGCACTGAAGCTTTCTTT.

This rearrangement joins TRBV7-2 to TRBJ1-1; TRBD1 matches 10 bases. This CDR3 spans 14 amino acids. Unmatched junction bases numbered 4, after V lost 1 base and J lost 8 bases. Germline V gene lookup returns CDR1 SGHTA and CDR2 FQGNSA. CDR3 DNA sequence: TGTGCCAGCAGCTTAGGGGGACAGGGGAGGGAAGCTTTCTTT. Encoded protein: CASSLGGQGREAFF. The full variable domain, in which reference TRBV7-2 and TRBJ1-1 provide the parts outside the CDR3, is GAGVSQSPSNKVTEKGKDVELRCDPISGHTALYWYRQSLGQGLEFLIYFQGNSAPDKSGLPSDRFSAERTGGSVSTLTIQRTQQEDSAVYLCASSLGGQGREAFFGQGTRLTVV.